The 10 T cell receptor beta chains listed next were all sequenced from one sample in a study of OX40 agonist ivuxolimab in advanced cancers. Data came from immunoSEQ multiplex PCR; TCRdb stores just in-frame clones and leaves some out. Altogether 60,000 to 70,000 clones are present, under 95% being singletons, with the ten largest covering about 12%. The specimen comprised CD4+ or CD8+ T cells sorted from blood, sampled in a trial of the OX40 agonist ivuxolimab. These TCRs come from an adult with an advanced solid tumor such as melanoma, head and neck, liver or kidney cancer.

This chain connects TRBV4-1 to TRBJ1-2, with D perhaps TRBD1 (5 bases). The V end was cut by 10 bases, the J end by 7 bases, with 16 bases between. The CDR3 runs to 12 residues. Germline CDR1 is MGHRA and CDR2 is YSYEKL. In nucleotides, the CDR3 is TGCGCCACCCAGGCGGAGGGGCTTGGCTACACCTTC. It translates to CATQAEGLGYTF.

The chain recombines TRBV19 with TRBJ2-7; no clear D gene. In germline, CDR1 is LNHDA, CDR2 SQIVND (reference sequence). V was cut by 1 base and J by 2 bases, with 9 bases left in between. The CDR3 covers 14 residues. The CDR3 reads CASSIGGSTYEQYF. DNA for the CDR3: TGTGCCAGTAGTATAGGCGGCAGCACCTACGAGCAGTACTTC.

The V call is TRBV19, the J call TRBJ2-7; 14 positions match TRBD2. The CDR3 loop spans 16 amino acids. Unmatched junction bases numbered 6, after V lost 4 bases and J lost 4 bases. Germline-derived CDR1 and CDR2 are LNHDA and SQIVND (reference sequence). CDR3 in DNA: TGTGCCAGTAGTAGCGGCGGGACTAGCGGGAGTTACGAGCAGTACTTC. Its translation: CASSSGGTSGSYEQYF.

The chain has TRBV6-4 and TRBJ2-1; 7 bases match TRBD2. In germline, CDR1 is MRHNA, CDR2 SNTAGT. The V segment lost 0 bases and the J segment 8 bases; nucleotides outside the gene matches: 10. The CDR3 length is 16 residues. The CDR3 bases are TGTGCCAGCAGTGACTCCGGACTAGGGGAGGTGGATGAGCAGTTCTTC. Encoded protein: CASSDSGLGEVDEQFF.

This clone appeared once. The J gene is TRBJ1-1, the V gene TRBV4-1, with 12 bases aligning to TRBD1. V gave up 4 bases and J gave up 3 bases; unmatched junction bases: 9. The CDR3 spans 17 residues. CDR1 MGHRA and CDR2 YSYEKL come from the germline V gene. CDR3 sequence reads: CASSRGDRGLSHTEAFF. Here the CDR3 DNA reads TGCGCCAGCAGCCGTGGGGACAGGGGGCTGTCGCACACTGAAGCTTTCTTT.

The chain joins TRBV6-1 to TRBJ1-1; D is ambiguous. The ends were cut back, 3 bases at V and 7 bases at J, with 12 bases in the middle. Per the germline V gene, CDR1 is MNHNS and CDR2 is SASEGT. The CDR3 has 13 residues. CDR3 sequence (DNA): TGTGCCAGCAGTGAGTCACAGATTGATGAAGCTTTCTTT. Translated: CASSESQIDEAFF.

CDR3 nucleotide sequence: TGTGCCAGCAGCCGGATTAGTGGCCAATCAGGGGTGGAGGGCACAGATACGCAGTATTTT. It encodes CASSRISGQSGVEGTDTQYF. V gene TRBV7-6 combines with J gene TRBJ2-3; possibly TRBD1 for D (6 bases). The length of the CDR3 is 20 residues. With 5 bases removed from V and 1 base from J, the gap between germline ends came to 28 bases. Germline CDR1 and CDR2: SGHVS and FNYEAQ. Complete variable domain (other parts from reference TRBV7-6 and TRBJ2-3): GAGVSQSPRYKVTKRGQDVALRCDPISGHVSLYWYRQALGQGPEFLTYFNYEAQQDKSGLPNDRFSAERPEGSISTLTIQRTEQRDSAMYRCASSRISGQSGVEGTDTQYFGPGTRLTVL.

The V gene is TRBV6-1, the J gene TRBJ1-1; D uncertain. The germline gives CDR1 MNHNS, CDR2 SASEGT. The CDR3 runs to 15 residues. V dropped 3 bases and J dropped 1 base, with 12 bases sitting between them. The chain's CDR3 is CASSDIVLGNTEAFF. CDR3 coding DNA: TGTGCCAGCAGTGATATAGTCTTAGGGAACACTGAAGCTTTCTTT.

The V call is TRBV7-9, the J call TRBJ1-2; no reliable D call. The V end was cut by 5 bases, the J end by 8 bases, with 18 bases between. This CDR3 spans 14 amino acids. The germline V gene has CDR1 SEHNR and CDR2 FQNEAQ (reference sequence). The CDR3 sequence is CASSPRSGYLGYTF. The CDR3 DNA reads TGTGCCAGCAGCCCAAGGTCGGGGTATTTGGGCTACACCTTC.

The chain has TRBV6-1 and TRBJ2-1, with TRBD2 matching 10 bases. CDR1 is MNHNS, CDR2 SASEGT, per germline. The J segment lost 10 bases and the V segment lost 6 bases, leaving 12 bases of the junction unmatched. This CDR3 has 15 amino acids. CDR3 bases: TGTGCCAGCAGGGAGCTAGCGGGAGTTCGCGTAGAGCAGTTCTTC. Encoded protein: CASRELAGVRVEQFF.